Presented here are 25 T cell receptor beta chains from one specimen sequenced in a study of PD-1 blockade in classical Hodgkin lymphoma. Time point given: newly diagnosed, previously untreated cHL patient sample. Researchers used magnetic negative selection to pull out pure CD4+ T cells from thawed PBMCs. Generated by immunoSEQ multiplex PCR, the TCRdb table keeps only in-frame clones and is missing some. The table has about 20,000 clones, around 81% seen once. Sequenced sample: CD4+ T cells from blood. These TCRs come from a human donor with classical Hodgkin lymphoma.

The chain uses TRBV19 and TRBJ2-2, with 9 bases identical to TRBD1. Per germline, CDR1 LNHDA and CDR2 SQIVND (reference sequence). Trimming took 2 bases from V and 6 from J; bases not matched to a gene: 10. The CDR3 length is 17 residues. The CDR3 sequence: CASSISLDRGSAGELFF. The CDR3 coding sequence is TGTGCCAGTAGTATATCCCTGGACAGGGGTTCGGCCGGGGAGCTGTTTTTT.

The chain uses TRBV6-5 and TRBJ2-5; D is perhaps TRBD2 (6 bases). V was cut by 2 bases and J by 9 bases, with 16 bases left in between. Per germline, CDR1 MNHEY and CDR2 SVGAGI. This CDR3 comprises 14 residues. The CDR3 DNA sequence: TGTGCCAGCAGTTACGCGGGACCCCGTGTAGCCCAGTACTTC. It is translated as CASSYAGPRVAQYF.

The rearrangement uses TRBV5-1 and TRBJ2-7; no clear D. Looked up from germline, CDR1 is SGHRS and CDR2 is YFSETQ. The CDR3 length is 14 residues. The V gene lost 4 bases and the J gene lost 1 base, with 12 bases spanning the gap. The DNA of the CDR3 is TGCGCCAGCAGCCGGCGGACCGAATCCTACGAGCAGTACTTC. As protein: CASSRRTESYEQYF.

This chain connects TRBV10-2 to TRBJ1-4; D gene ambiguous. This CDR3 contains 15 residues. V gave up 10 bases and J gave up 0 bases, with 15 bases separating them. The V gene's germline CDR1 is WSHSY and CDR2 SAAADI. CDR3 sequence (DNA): TGCGCCACCTCGGGCAGGCCCCCAACTAATGAAAAACTGTTTTTT. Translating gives CATSGRPPTNEKLFF.

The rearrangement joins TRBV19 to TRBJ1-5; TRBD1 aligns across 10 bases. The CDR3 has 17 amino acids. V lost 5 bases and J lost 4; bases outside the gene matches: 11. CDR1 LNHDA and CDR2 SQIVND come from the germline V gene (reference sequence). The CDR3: CASSPGTGVPRNQPQHF. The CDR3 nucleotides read TGTGCCAGTAGTCCCGGGACAGGGGTTCCACGAAATCAGCCCCAGCATTTT.

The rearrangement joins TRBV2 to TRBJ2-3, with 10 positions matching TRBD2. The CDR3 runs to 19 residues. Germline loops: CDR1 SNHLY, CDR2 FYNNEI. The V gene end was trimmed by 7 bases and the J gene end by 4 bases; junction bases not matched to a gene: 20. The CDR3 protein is CASIPAGGPVKAVADTQYF. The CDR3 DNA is TGTGCCAGCATTCCAGCGGGAGGGCCCGTAAAAGCAGTTGCAGATACGCAGTATTTT. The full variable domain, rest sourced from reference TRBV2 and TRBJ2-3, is EPEVTQTPSHQVTQMGQEVILRCVPISNHLYFYWYRQILGQKVEFLVSFYNNEISEKSEIFDDQFSVERPDGSNFTLKIRSTKLEDSAMYFCASIPAGGPVKAVADTQYFGPGTRLTVL.

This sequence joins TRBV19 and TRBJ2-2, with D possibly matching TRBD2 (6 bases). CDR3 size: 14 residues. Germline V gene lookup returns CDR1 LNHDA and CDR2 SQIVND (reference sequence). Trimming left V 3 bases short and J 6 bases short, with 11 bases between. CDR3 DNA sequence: TGTGCCAGTAGTATTCCGGGAGTATCCGGGGAGCTGTTTTTT. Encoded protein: CASSIPGVSGELFF.

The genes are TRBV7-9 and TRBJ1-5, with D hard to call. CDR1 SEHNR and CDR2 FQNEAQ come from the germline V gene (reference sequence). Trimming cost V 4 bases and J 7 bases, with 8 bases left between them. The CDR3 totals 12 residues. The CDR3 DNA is TGTGCCAGCAGCTCCGGGGAGCAGCCCCAGCATTTT. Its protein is CASSSGEQPQHF.

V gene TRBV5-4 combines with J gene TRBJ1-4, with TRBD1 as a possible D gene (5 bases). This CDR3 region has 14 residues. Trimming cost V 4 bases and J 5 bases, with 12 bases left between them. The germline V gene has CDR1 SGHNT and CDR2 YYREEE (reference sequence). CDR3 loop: CASSEGLGNEKLFF. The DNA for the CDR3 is TGTGCCAGCAGCGAGGGGCTGGGGAATGAAAAACTGTTTTTT. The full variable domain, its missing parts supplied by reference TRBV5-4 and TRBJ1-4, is ETGVTQSPTHLIKTRGQQVTLRCSSQSGHNTVSWYQQALGQGPQFIFQYYREEENGRGNFPPRFSGLQFPNYSSELNVNALELDDSALYLCASSEGLGNEKLFFGSGTQLSVL.

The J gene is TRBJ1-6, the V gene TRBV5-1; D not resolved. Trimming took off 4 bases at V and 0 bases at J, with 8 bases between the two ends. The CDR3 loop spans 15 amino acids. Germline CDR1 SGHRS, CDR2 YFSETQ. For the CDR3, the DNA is TGCGCCAGCAGCACATCAGTCTCCTATAATTCACCCCTCCACTTT. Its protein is CASSTSVSYNSPLHF.

CDR3 in DNA: TGTGCCAGCAGCCGACACAGCGGTTATGGCTACACCTTC. Amino acid sequence: CASSRHSGYGYTF. This chain connects TRBV7-2 to TRBJ1-2; D is ambiguous. The CDR3 spans 13 residues. V lost 5 bases, J lost 5 bases, and 12 bases lay in between. Per the germline V gene, CDR1 is SGHTA and CDR2 is FQGNSA.

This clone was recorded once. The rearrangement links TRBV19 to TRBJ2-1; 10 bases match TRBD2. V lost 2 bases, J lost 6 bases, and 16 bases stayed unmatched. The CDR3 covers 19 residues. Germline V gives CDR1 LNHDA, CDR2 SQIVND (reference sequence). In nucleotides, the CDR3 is TGTGCCAGTAGTATAAAGGGACCTCTTAGCGGGAGGAGAGCCAATGAGCAGTTCTTC. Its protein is CASSIKGPLSGRRANEQFF.

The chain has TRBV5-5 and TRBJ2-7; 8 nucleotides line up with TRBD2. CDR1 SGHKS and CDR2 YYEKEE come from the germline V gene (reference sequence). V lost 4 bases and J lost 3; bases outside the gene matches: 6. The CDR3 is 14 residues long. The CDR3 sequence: CASSPGLVVYEQYF. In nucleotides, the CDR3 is TGTGCCAGCAGCCCGGGACTAGTAGTCTACGAGCAGTACTTC.

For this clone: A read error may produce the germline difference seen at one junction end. The DNA of the CDR3 is TGTGCCAGCAGTGAAAGTGGGCCGGTCCTCTTC. Translated: CASSESGPVLF. The rearrangement joins TRBV2 to TRBJ2-7; D is uncertain. This CDR3 region has 11 residues. The V gene's germline CDR1 is SNHLY and CDR2 FYNNEI.

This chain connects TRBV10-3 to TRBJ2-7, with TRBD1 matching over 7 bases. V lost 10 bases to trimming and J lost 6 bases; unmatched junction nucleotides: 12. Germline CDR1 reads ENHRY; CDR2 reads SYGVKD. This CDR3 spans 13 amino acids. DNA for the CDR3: TGTGCCACCCACGGACAGGCCTCCGGCGAGCAGTACTTC. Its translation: CATHGQASGEQYF.

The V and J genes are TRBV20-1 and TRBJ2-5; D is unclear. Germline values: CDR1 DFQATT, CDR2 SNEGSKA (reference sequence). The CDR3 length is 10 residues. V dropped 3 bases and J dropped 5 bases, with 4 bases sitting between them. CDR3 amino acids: CSASAETQYF. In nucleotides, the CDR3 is TGCAGTGCTAGCGCTGAGACCCAGTACTTC.

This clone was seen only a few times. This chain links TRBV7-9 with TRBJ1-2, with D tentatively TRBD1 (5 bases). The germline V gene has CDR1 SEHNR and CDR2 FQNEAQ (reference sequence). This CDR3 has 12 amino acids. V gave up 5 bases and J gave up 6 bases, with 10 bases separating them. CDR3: CASSGAGNGYTF. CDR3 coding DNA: TGTGCCAGCAGCGGGGCAGGGAATGGCTACACCTTC.

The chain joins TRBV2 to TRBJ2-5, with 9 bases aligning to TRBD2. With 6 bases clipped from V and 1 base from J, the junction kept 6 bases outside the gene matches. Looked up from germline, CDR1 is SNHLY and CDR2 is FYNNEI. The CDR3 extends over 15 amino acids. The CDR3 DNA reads TGTGCCAGCAGGAAAATAGCGGGAGCCCAAGAGACCCAGTACTTC. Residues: CASRKIAGAQETQYF.

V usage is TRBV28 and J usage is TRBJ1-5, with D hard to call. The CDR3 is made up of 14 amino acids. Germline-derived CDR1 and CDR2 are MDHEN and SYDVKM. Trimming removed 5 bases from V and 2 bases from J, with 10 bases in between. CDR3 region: CASSPRVGNQPQHF. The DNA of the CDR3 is TGTGCCAGCAGTCCCCGGGTGGGCAATCAGCCCCAGCATTTT.

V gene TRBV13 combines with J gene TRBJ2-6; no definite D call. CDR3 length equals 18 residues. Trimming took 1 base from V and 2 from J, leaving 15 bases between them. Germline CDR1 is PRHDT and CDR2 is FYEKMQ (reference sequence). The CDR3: CASSLVADNRPGANVLTF. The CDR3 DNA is TGTGCCAGCAGCTTAGTGGCGGATAATAGGCCTGGGGCCAACGTCCTGACTTTC.

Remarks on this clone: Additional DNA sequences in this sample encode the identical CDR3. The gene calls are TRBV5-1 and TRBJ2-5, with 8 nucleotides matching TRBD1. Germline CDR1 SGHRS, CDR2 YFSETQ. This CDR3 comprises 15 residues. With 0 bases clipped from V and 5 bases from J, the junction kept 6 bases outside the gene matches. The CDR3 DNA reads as TGCGCCAGCAGCTTGGTGGGGACAGGAGGTGAGACCCAGTACTTC. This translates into CASSLVGTGGETQYF.

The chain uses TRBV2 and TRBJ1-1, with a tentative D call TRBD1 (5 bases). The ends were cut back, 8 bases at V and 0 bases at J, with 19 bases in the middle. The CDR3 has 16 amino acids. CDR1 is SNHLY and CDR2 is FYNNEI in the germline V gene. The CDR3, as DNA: TGTGCCAGCCGGCCGCCGGGACGGAGCATGAACACTGAAGCTTTCTTT. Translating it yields CASRPPGRSMNTEAFF.

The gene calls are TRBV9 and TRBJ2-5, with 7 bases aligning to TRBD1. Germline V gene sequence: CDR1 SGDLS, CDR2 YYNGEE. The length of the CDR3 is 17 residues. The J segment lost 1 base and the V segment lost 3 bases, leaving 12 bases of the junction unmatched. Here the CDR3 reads CASSARLGQEVQETQYF. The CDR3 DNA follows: TGTGCCAGCAGCGCCAGACTCGGACAGGAGGTCCAAGAGACCCAGTACTTC.

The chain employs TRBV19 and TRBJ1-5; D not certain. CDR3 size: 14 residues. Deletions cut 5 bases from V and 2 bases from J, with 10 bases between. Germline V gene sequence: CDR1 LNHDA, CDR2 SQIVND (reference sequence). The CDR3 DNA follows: TGTGCCAGTAGTGGAGGGAATGGCAATCAGCCCCAGCATTTT. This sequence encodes CASSGGNGNQPQHF. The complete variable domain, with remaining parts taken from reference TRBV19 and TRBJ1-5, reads DGGITQSPKYLFRKEGQNVTLSCEQNLNHDAMYWYRQDPGQGLRLIYYSQIVNDFQKGDIAEGYSVSREKKESFPLTVTSAQKNPTAFYLCASSGGNGNQPQHFGDGTRLSIL.

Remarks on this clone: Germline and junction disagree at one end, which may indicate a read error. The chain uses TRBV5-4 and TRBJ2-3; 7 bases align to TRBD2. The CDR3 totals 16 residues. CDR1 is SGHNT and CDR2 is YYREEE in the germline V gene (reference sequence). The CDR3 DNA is TGTGCCAGCAGCTTGCGTGGGCTAGCGGCCACAGGTACGCAGTATTTT. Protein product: CASSLRGLAATGTQYF.